Sequencing of this T cell receptor (beta chain) was carried out in a study of T cells in localized non-small cell lung cancer. The method was immunoSEQ multiplex PCR; TCRdb's version includes in-frame clones alone and lacks a portion of them. The top ten clones hold approximately 2% of a sample with over 55,000 clones, roughly 90% of them seen once. The CDR3 has 14 amino acids. The germline V gene has CDR1 MDHEN and CDR2 SYDVKM. With 7 bases removed from V and 3 bases from J, the gap between germline ends came to 16 bases. V usage is TRBV28 and J usage is TRBJ2-7, with D perhaps being TRBD1 or TRBD2 (6 bases each). Sample: peripheral blood, taken before any cancer treatment. The receptor's source is a woman aged 35 to 70 with stage I lung adenocarcinoma. CDR3: CASILGGGIYEQYF. The CDR3 bases are TGTGCCAGCATCCTGGGGGGCGGGATCTACGAGCAGTACTTC.